A selection of T cell receptor beta chains follows, all from one sample in a study of T cells in localized non-small cell lung cancer. The table came from immunoSEQ multiplex PCR; TCRdb's copy has only in-frame clones and leaves some out. This repertoire shows more than 40,000 clones, about 85% found once; its top ten account for 2.5%. The sequenced sample was PBMCs, obtained before any cancer treatment. Source of these receptors: a man aged 40 to 70 with stage II lung adenocarcinoma. CDR3s include the opening cysteine and the closing phenylalanine or tryptophan. The order of the fields is D gene, V gene, clone size, J gene, CDR3 protein, CDR3 DNA. A D gene is named only where the DNA matches it firmly. Some rows have no size entry. The others give once, few or many, or a class for an expanded clone.

D gene: TRBD1
V gene: TRBV5-6
clone size: NA
J gene: TRBJ1-2
CDR3 protein: CASSMRGQNYGYTF
CDR3 DNA: TGTGCCAGCAGCATGAGGGGACAGAACTATGGCTACACCTTC

D gene: NA
V gene: TRBV6-5
clone size: NA
J gene: TRBJ1-2
CDR3 protein: CASSPRDGGYGYTF
CDR3 DNA: TGTGCCAGCAGTCCGAGGGACGGTGGCTATGGCTACACCTTC

D gene: NA
V gene: TRBV5-1
clone size: NA
J gene: TRBJ2-5
CDR3 protein: CASSLPGQETQYF
CDR3 DNA: TGCGCCAGCAGCTTGCCGGGGCAAGAGACCCAGTACTTC

D gene: NA
V gene: TRBV5-1
clone size: NA
J gene: TRBJ2-2
CDR3 protein: CASSLLGVETGELFF
CDR3 DNA: TGCGCCAGCAGCTTGTTAGGGGTCGAAACCGGGGAGCTGTTTTTT

D gene: NA
V gene: TRBV7-6
clone size: NA
J gene: TRBJ1-4
CDR3 protein: CASSYHGTRNEKLFF
CDR3 DNA: TGTGCCAGCAGTTACCACGGGACCCGAAATGAAAAACTGTTTTTT

D gene: TRBD2
V gene: TRBV4-2
clone size: NA
J gene: TRBJ2-3
CDR3 protein: CASSQDGAGGPFDTQYF
CDR3 DNA: TGTGCCAGCAGCCAAGATGGGGCGGGGGGGCCTTTTGATACGCAGTATTTT

D gene: NA
V gene: TRBV30
clone size: NA
J gene: TRBJ2-7
CDR3 protein: CAVTSRQGGYEQYF
CDR3 DNA: TGTGCCGTAACCTCTCGGCAGGGTGGTTACGAGCAGTACTTC

D gene: NA
V gene: TRBV5-1
clone size: NA
J gene: TRBJ2-7
CDR3 protein: CASSLGGTYEQYF
CDR3 DNA: TGCGCCAGCAGCTTGGGAGGTACCTACGAGCAGTACTTC

D gene: NA
V gene: TRBV5-1
clone size: NA
J gene: TRBJ1-1
CDR3 protein: CASSLKGNTEAFF
CDR3 DNA: TGCGCCAGCAGCTTGAAGGGGAACACTGAAGCTTTCTTT

D gene: TRBD1
V gene: TRBV19
clone size: NA
J gene: TRBJ1-2
CDR3 protein: CASSTRDRGGSGYGYTF
CDR3 DNA: TGTGCCAGTAGTACCCGGGACAGGGGCGGGTCGGGCTATGGCTACACCTTC

D gene: TRBD2
V gene: TRBV5-1
clone size: NA
J gene: TRBJ2-3
CDR3 protein: CASSYIAGGTDTQYF
CDR3 DNA: TGCGCCAGCAGTTATATAGCGGGGGGCACAGATACGCAGTATTTT

D gene: NA
V gene: TRBV20-1
clone size: once
J gene: TRBJ2-3
CDR3 protein: CGGLFTDTQYF
CDR3 DNA: TGCGGGGGGCTATTCACAGATACGCAGTATTTT

D gene: NA
V gene: TRBV7-2
clone size: NA
J gene: TRBJ2-3
CDR3 protein: CASSLADTQYF
CDR3 DNA: TGTGCCAGCAGCTTGGCCGATACGCAGTATTTT

D gene: NA
V gene: TRBV9
clone size: NA
J gene: TRBJ1-1
CDR3 protein: CASSVGARGGAFF
CDR3 DNA: TGTGCCAGCAGCGTTGGGGCCCGCGGTGGAGCTTTCTTT

D gene: NA
V gene: TRBV27
clone size: NA
J gene: TRBJ2-5
CDR3 protein: CASSLSGARGETQYF
CDR3 DNA: TGTGCCAGCAGTTTATCAGGGGCTAGGGGGGAGACCCAGTACTTC

D gene: TRBD1
V gene: TRBV12-5
clone size: NA
J gene: TRBJ1-2
CDR3 protein: CASGHPPRTGPSGYTF
CDR3 DNA: TGTGCTAGTGGCCACCCTCCACGGACAGGGCCCTCCGGCTACACCTTC

D gene: NA
V gene: TRBV28
clone size: NA
J gene: TRBJ2-1
CDR3 protein: CASSPPARGDEQFF
CDR3 DNA: TGTGCCAGCAGTCCCCCAGCTCGTGGGGATGAGCAGTTCTTC

D gene: TRBD2
V gene: TRBV6-5
clone size: few
J gene: TRBJ2-3
CDR3 protein: CASSYGGGKTDTQYF
CDR3 DNA: TGTGCCAGCAGTTACGGGGGGGGTAAAACAGATACGCAGTATTTT

D gene: TRBD1
V gene: TRBV11-2
clone size: NA
J gene: TRBJ1-6
CDR3 protein: CASSWDGTEGNSPLHF
CDR3 DNA: TGTGCCAGCAGCTGGGACGGGACAGAGGGGAATTCACCCCTCCACTTT

D gene: NA
V gene: TRBV4-1
clone size: NA
J gene: TRBJ1-1
CDR3 protein: CASSRRAWAAAAEGTEAFF
CDR3 DNA: TGCGCCAGCAGCCGGAGGGCTTGGGCCGCGGCAGCCGAGGGAACTGAAGCTTTCTTT

D gene: NA
V gene: TRBV6-5
clone size: NA
J gene: TRBJ1-2
CDR3 protein: CASRPRGLNYGYTF
CDR3 DNA: TGTGCCAGCAGACCCAGGGGACTGAACTATGGCTACACCTTC

D gene: NA
V gene: TRBV19
clone size: once
J gene: TRBJ2-6
CDR3 protein: CASSIGLGPGGANVLTF
CDR3 DNA: TGTGCCAGTAGTATAGGGTTGGGCCCAGGTGGGGCCAACGTCCTGACTTTC

D gene: TRBD1
V gene: TRBV5-1
clone size: few
J gene: TRBJ1-2
CDR3 protein: CASSTGTGGYFYGYTF
CDR3 DNA: TGCGCCAGCAGCACAGGGACAGGGGGCTACTTCTATGGCTACACCTTC

D gene: NA
V gene: TRBV9
clone size: NA
J gene: TRBJ1-3
CDR3 protein: CASTGGHSGNTIYF
CDR3 DNA: TGTGCCAGCACCGGGGGACACTCTGGAAACACCATATATTTT

D gene: NA
V gene: TRBV9
clone size: NA
J gene: TRBJ2-3
CDR3 protein: CASSVEGSSTDTQYF
CDR3 DNA: TGTGCCAGCAGCGTAGAAGGCTCTAGCACAGATACGCAGTATTTT

D gene: NA
V gene: TRBV4-1
clone size: NA
J gene: TRBJ1-1
CDR3 protein: CASSQEPVAEAFF
CDR3 DNA: TGCGCCAGCAGCCAAGAACCAGTCGCTGAAGCTTTCTTT

D gene: TRBD1
V gene: TRBV6-1
clone size: NA
J gene: TRBJ2-7
CDR3 protein: CASSESLSDRISYEQYF
CDR3 DNA: TGTGCCAGCAGTGAATCGTTATCGGACAGGATCTCCTACGAGCAGTACTTC

D gene: TRBD1
V gene: TRBV19
clone size: NA
J gene: TRBJ2-6
CDR3 protein: CASKSGGDVLTF
CDR3 DNA: TGTGCCAGTAAATCAGGGGGCGACGTCCTGACTTTC

D gene: NA
V gene: TRBV5-6
clone size: few
J gene: TRBJ1-2
CDR3 protein: CASRVATYGYTF
CDR3 DNA: TGTGCCAGCAGGGTCGCGACCTATGGCTACACCTTC

D gene: TRBD1
V gene: TRBV5-1
clone size: NA
J gene: TRBJ2-3
CDR3 protein: CASSLGYRGQADTQYF
CDR3 DNA: TGCGCCAGCAGCTTGGGTTACAGGGGGCAGGCAGATACGCAGTATTTT

D gene: NA
V gene: TRBV4-2
clone size: NA
J gene: TRBJ2-3
CDR3 protein: CASSPNRAHTDTQYF
CDR3 DNA: TGTGCCAGCAGCCCCAACAGGGCCCACACAGATACGCAGTATTTT

D gene: NA
V gene: TRBV19
clone size: NA
J gene: TRBJ1-1
CDR3 protein: CASKRAMNTEAFF
CDR3 DNA: TGTGCCAGTAAGCGGGCCATGAACACTGAAGCTTTCTTT

D gene: NA
V gene: TRBV29-1
clone size: NA
J gene: TRBJ1-5
CDR3 protein: CSVGGYNQPQHF
CDR3 DNA: TGCAGCGTTGGAGGTTACAATCAGCCCCAGCATTTT

D gene: NA
V gene: TRBV2
clone size: NA
J gene: TRBJ1-1
CDR3 protein: CASSERSDTEAFF
CDR3 DNA: TGTGCCAGCAGTGAACGGTCGGACACTGAAGCTTTCTTT

D gene: TRBD2
V gene: TRBV7-8
clone size: NA
J gene: TRBJ2-2
CDR3 protein: CASSWRGLAGGPDTGELFF
CDR3 DNA: TGTGCCAGCAGCTGGAGGGGACTAGCGGGGGGGCCCGACACCGGGGAGCTGTTTTTT

D gene: NA
V gene: TRBV9
clone size: NA
J gene: TRBJ1-2
CDR3 protein: CASREQGRNYGYTF
CDR3 DNA: TGTGCCAGCAGAGAACAGGGACGAAACTATGGCTACACCTTC

D gene: TRBD2
V gene: TRBV5-6
clone size: NA
J gene: TRBJ2-5
CDR3 protein: CASSPRSSGEETQYF
CDR3 DNA: TGTGCCAGCAGCCCGCGATCTAGCGGGGAAGAGACCCAGTACTTC

D gene: NA
V gene: TRBV30
clone size: NA
J gene: TRBJ1-1
CDR3 protein: CAWTEQPNTEAFF
CDR3 DNA: TGTGCCTGGACGGAACAGCCGAACACTGAAGCTTTCTTT

D gene: TRBD2
V gene: TRBV29-1
clone size: NA
J gene: TRBJ2-5
CDR3 protein: CSVEKRGGLETQYF
CDR3 DNA: TGCAGCGTTGAAAAGCGGGGGGGCCTCGAGACCCAGTACTTC

D gene: TRBD1
V gene: TRBV18
clone size: NA
J gene: TRBJ2-7
CDR3 protein: CASSPPRTGESSEQYF
CDR3 DNA: TGTGCCAGCTCACCACCCAGGACAGGGGAATCGAGCGAGCAGTACTTC

D gene: NA
V gene: TRBV6-1
clone size: NA
J gene: TRBJ2-7
CDR3 protein: CASSEALGRAPYEQYF
CDR3 DNA: TGTGCCAGCAGTGAAGCGCTCGGCAGGGCCCCCTACGAGCAGTACTTC

D gene: NA
V gene: TRBV19
clone size: NA
J gene: TRBJ1-5
CDR3 protein: CASSLRRDQPQHF
CDR3 DNA: TGTGCCAGTAGTCTCAGAAGGGATCAGCCCCAGCATTTT

D gene: NA
V gene: TRBV5-1
clone size: NA
J gene: TRBJ1-2
CDR3 protein: CASSLEGVEGYTF
CDR3 DNA: TGCGCCAGCAGCTTGGAAGGGGTTGAGGGCTACACCTTC

D gene: NA
V gene: TRBV7-3
clone size: NA
J gene: TRBJ1-1
CDR3 protein: CASQGVLGHANTEAFF
CDR3 DNA: TGTGCCAGCCAGGGTGTACTGGGACACGCGAACACTGAAGCTTTCTTT

D gene: NA
V gene: TRBV7-6
clone size: NA
J gene: TRBJ2-5
CDR3 protein: CASSTRDLETQYF
CDR3 DNA: TGTGCCAGCAGCACCCGGGACTTAGAGACCCAGTACTTC

D gene: NA
V gene: TRBV30
clone size: NA
J gene: TRBJ2-2
CDR3 protein: CAWSTRGSTGELFF
CDR3 DNA: TGTGCCTGGAGTACTCGGGGGAGCACCGGGGAGCTGTTTTTT

D gene: NA
V gene: TRBV11-2
clone size: NA
J gene: TRBJ2-5
CDR3 protein: CASSHSRETQYF
CDR3 DNA: TGTGCCAGCAGCCACTCACGGGAGACCCAGTACTTC

D gene: NA
V gene: TRBV5-1
clone size: NA
J gene: TRBJ2-5
CDR3 protein: CASSLPSGVGGETQYF
CDR3 DNA: TGCGCCAGCAGCCTACCCTCGGGGGTCGGGGGAGAGACCCAGTACTTC

D gene: TRBD1
V gene: TRBV7-3
clone size: NA
J gene: TRBJ1-2
CDR3 protein: CASSRGTGYGYTF
CDR3 DNA: TGTGCCAGCAGCCGGGGGACAGGGTATGGCTACACCTTC